This T cell receptor beta chain was captured in a study of T cell responses to AZD1222 COVID-19 vaccine. Study as a whole: Pooled in the analysis were second doses at about 4 or about 12 weeks.

Sequencing used immunoSEQ multiplex PCR; TCRdb keeps in-frame clones, though not all of them. The sample shows roughly 120,000 clones, around 90% of them seen only once. Trimming at V came to 0 bases and at J to 6 bases, leaving 8 bases not matched to a gene. This CDR3 contains 16 residues. CDR1 and CDR2 from the germline V gene are LGHDT and YNNKEL (reference sequence). A word on this clone: The antigen is unknown.

General study findings and limits: Donors in the cohort were predominantly white British and more often female, and clonal diversity was possibly underestimated. Nearly half of spike-specific TCRs reportedly target unmutated variant regions. No day 14 peak samples; only post-peak repertoires were characterized.

The rearrangement uses TRBV3-1 (or the pseudogene TRBV3-2) and TRBJ2-1; 7 bases fit TRBD2. This TCR was recovered from an adult in good health. The source was peripheral blood, collected on day 0 of AZD1222 vaccination. As DNA, the CDR3 is TGTGCCAGCAGCCAAGATCTAGCGGATCTTCTCAATGAGCAGTTCTTC. This gives the protein CASSQDLADLLNEQFF.